One and the same sample provided the 4 T cell receptor beta chains below, sequenced in a study of blood T cells in healthy people across ages. Next came a second PCR, run for about 7 to 12 cycles, which used a sample-barcoded 5' primer along with a J-beta primer mix. TCRdb re-called the 5' RACE reads with MiXCR, one entry per CDR3 protein. The sample includes about 780,000 distinct CDR3 sequences, about 46% of them seen just once. The source material was blood. These receptors were collected from a man older than 75 in good health.

The V call is TRBV7-9, the J call TRBJ2-5; 9 nucleotides agree with TRBD1. V shed 5 bases and J 11 bases; nucleotides not matched to a gene: 6. Germline V CDR1 and CDR2: SEHNR, FQNEAQ (reference sequence). This CDR3 comprises 12 residues. CDR3 loop: CASSLDRGGQYF. CDR3 bases: TGTGCCAGCAGCCTCGACAGGGGGGGGCAGTACTTC.

This sequence joins TRBV7-2 and TRBJ2-7; TRBD1 agrees at 11 bases. This CDR3 contains 15 residues. Germline V CDR1 and CDR2: SGHTA, FQGNSA. V was pared by 5 bases and J by 6 bases, with 9 bases of the junction left unmatched. Here the CDR3 DNA reads TGTGCCAGCAGCCTCACCGGGACAGGGGGTGTCGAGCAGTACTTC. Amino acids: CASSLTGTGGVEQYF.

The rearrangement links TRBV5-1 to TRBJ2-3; D is undetermined. CDR1 and CDR2 from the germline V gene are SGHRS and YFSETQ. The V and J ends lost 5 bases and 0 bases respectively, with 10 bases between them. The CDR3 has 14 amino acids. The CDR3 DNA reads as TGCGCCAGCAGATTAGTCACTAGCACAGATACGCAGTATTTT. This codes for CASRLVTSTDTQYF.

The CDR3 nucleotides are TGCAGTGCTAGAGACCCGGAGCACAGATACGCGTATTTT. It specifies CSARDPEHRYAYF. The chain links TRBV20-1 to TRBJ2-3; D is ambiguous. With 0 bases removed from V and 14 bases from J, the gap between germline ends came to 18 bases. The CDR3 length is 13 residues. Germline lookup yields CDR1 DFQATT and CDR2 SNEGSKA (reference sequence).